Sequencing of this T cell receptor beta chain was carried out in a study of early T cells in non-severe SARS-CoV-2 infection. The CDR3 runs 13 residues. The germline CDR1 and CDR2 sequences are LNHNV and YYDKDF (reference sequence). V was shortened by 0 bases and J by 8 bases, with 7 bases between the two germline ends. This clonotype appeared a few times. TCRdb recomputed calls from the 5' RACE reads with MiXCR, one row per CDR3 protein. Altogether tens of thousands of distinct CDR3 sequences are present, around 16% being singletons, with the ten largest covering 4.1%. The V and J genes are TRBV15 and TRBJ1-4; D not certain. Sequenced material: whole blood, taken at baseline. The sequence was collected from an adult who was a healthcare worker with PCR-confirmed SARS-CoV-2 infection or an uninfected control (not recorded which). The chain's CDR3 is CATSRDRKEKLFF. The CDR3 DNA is TGTGCCACCAGCAGAGATAGAAAAGAAAAACTGTTTTTT.